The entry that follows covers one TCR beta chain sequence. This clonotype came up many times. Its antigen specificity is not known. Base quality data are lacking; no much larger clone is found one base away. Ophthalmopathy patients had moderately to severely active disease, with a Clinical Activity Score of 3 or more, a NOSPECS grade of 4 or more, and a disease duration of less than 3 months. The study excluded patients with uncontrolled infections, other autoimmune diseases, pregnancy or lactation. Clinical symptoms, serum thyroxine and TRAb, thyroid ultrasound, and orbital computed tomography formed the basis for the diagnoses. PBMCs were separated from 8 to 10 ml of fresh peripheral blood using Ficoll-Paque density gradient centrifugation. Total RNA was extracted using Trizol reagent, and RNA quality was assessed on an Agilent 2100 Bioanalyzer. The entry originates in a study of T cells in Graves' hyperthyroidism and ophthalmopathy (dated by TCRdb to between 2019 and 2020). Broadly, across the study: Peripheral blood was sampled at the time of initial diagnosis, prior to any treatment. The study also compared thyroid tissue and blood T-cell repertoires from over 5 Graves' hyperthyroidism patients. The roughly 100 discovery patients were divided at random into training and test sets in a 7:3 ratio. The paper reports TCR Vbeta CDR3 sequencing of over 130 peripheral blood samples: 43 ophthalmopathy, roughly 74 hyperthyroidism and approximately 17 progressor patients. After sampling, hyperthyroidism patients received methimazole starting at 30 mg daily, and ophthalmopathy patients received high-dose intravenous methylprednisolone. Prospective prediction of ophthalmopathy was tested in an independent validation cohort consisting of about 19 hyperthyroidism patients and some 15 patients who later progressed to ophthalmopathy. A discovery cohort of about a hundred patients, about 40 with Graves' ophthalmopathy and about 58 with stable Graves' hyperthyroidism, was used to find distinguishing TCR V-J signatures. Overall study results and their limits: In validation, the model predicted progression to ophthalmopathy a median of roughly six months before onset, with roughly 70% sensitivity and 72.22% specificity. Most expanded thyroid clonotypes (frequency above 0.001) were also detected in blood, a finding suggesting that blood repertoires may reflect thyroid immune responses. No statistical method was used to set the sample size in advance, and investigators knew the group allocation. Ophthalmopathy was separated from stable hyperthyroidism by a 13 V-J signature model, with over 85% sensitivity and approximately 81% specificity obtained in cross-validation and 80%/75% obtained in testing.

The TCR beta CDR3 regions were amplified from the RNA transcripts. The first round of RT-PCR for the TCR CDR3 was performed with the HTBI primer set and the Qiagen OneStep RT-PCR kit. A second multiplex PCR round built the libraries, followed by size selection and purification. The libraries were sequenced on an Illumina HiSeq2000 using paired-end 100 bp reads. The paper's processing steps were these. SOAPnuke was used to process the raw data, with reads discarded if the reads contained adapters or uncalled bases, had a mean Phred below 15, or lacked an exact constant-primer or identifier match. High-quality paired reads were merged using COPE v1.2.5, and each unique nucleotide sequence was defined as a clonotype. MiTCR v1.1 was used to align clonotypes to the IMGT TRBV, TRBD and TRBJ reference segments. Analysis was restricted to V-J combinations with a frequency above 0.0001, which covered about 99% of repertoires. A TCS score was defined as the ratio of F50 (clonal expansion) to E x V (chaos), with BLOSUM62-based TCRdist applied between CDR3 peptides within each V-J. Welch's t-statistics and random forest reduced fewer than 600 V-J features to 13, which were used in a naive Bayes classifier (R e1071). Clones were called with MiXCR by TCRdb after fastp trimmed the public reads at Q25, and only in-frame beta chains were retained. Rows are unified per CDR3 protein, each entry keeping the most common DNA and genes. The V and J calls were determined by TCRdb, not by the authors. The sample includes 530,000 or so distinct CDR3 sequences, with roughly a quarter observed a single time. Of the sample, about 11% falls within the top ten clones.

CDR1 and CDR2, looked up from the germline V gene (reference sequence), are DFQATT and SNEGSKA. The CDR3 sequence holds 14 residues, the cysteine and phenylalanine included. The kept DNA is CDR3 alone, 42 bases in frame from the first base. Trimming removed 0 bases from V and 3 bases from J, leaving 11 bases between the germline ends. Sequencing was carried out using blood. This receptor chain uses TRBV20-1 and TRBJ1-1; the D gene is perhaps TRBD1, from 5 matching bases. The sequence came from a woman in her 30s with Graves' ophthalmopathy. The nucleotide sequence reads TGCAGTGCTAGAGACCCGGGACGGTACACTGAAGCTTTCTTT. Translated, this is CSARDPGRYTEAFF.